What follows are 20 T cell receptor beta chains derived from one specimen sequenced in a study of cytomegalovirus exposure and HLA in healthy donors. PCR primers comprised 60 Vbeta and 13 Jbeta primers. TCRdb's table, derived via immunoSEQ multiplex PCR, lists solely in-frame clones and lacks some. This sample has roughly 120,000 clones, with over 60% found just once. Sequenced sample: PBMCs. The source of these receptors is a man aged 50-60 years in good health and CMV-seronegative.

CDR3 residues: CASSYYRTGVETQYF. The DNA for the CDR3 is TGTGCCAGCAGTTACTACAGGACAGGGGTAGAGACCCAGTACTTC. The genes are TRBV6-6 and TRBJ2-5, with 9 bases aligning to TRBD1. V lost 1 base, J lost 4 bases, and 4 bases stayed unmatched. There are 15 residues in the CDR3. CDR1 is MNHNY and CDR2 is SVGAGI in the germline V gene (reference sequence).

V usage is TRBV21-1 and J usage is TRBJ2-2; TRBD2, the D gene given by the table, was not confirmed from the DNA. TRBV21-1 constitutes a pseudogene. The CDR3 is 17 amino acids. DNA of the CDR3: TGTGCCAGCAGCGATCGGACTAGCGGAACGAACACCGGGGAGCTGTTTTTT. Its protein product is CASSDRTSGTNTGELFF.

This clone was detected only a few times. This chain links TRBV9 with TRBJ2-5, with 8 bases lining up with TRBD2. The CDR3 is 15 residues long. With V trimmed by 3 bases and J by 1 base, 5 bases remained unmatched. Germline V gene data show CDR1 as SGDLS and CDR2 as YYNGEE. The CDR3 spells CASSGRGDFQETQYF. CDR3 in DNA: TGTGCCAGCAGCGGGCGGGGGGACTTCCAAGAGACCCAGTACTTC. The whole variable domain, remainder taken from reference TRBV9 and TRBJ2-5, is DSGVTQTPKHLITATGQRVTLRCSPRSGDLSVYWYQQSLDQGLQFLIQYYNGEERAKGNILERFSAQQFPDLHSELNLSSLELGDSALYFCASSGRGDFQETQYFGPGTRLLVL.

The V call is TRBV5-1, the J call TRBJ2-6, with D tentatively TRBD1 (5 bases). The CDR3 contains 18 residues. V was clipped by 0 bases and J by 2 bases, with 15 bases between them. Germline-derived CDR1 and CDR2 are SGHRS and YFSETQ. CDR3 region: CASSLGTIHRTGANVLTF. CDR3 in DNA: TGCGCCAGCAGCTTGGGGACAATTCATAGGACTGGGGCCAACGTCCTGACTTTC. The whole variable domain, remainder taken from reference TRBV5-1 and TRBJ2-6, is KAGVTQTPRYLIKTRGQQVTLSCSPISGHRSVSWYQQTPGQGLQFLFEYFSETQRNKGNFPGRFSGRQFSNSRSEMNVSTLELGDSALYLCASSLGTIHRTGANVLTFGAGSRLTVL.

This sequence joins TRBV10-2 and TRBJ2-3; D possibly corresponds to TRBD2 (6 bases). The CDR3 loop spans 16 amino acids. Germline assignment: CDR1 WSHSY and CDR2 SAAADI. V was cut by 8 bases and J by 0 bases, with 18 bases left in between. The CDR3 region is CASSSPGGASTDTQYF. For the CDR3, the DNA is TGCGCCAGCTCCAGTCCGGGCGGGGCGAGCACAGATACGCAGTATTTT.

The V and J genes are TRBV19 and TRBJ2-3; D might be TRBD1 (6 bases). This CDR3 has 14 residues. Per the germline V gene, CDR1 is LNHDA and CDR2 is SQIVND (reference sequence). V was trimmed by 5 bases and J by 5 bases, leaving 14 bases between them. The CDR3 spells CASSSDSFEDTQYF. Written as DNA, the CDR3 is TGTGCCAGTAGTTCGGACAGCTTTGAAGATACGCAGTATTTT.

This clone showed up just a few times. The chain uses TRBV28 and TRBJ2-5; a weak D match, TRBD1 (6 bases). The CDR3 has 16 residues. Germline CDR1 MDHEN, CDR2 SYDVKM. V lost 3 bases and J 2 bases, leaving 16 bases between the germline ends. CDR3 region: CASSFSTGKPQETQYF. The CDR3 DNA reads as TGTGCCAGCAGTTTTTCTACAGGGAAACCTCAAGAGACCCAGTACTTC. The whole variable domain, filled in from reference TRBV28 and TRBJ2-5, reads DVKVTQSSRYLVKRTGEKVFLECVQDMDHENMFWYRQDPGLGLRLIYFSYDVKMKEKGDIPEGYSVSREKKERFSLILESASTNQTSMYLCASSFSTGKPQETQYFGPGTRLLVL.

This clone was seen only a few times. The chain is built from TRBV19 and TRBJ2-3; no firm D call. CDR1 LNHDA and CDR2 SQIVND come from the germline V gene (reference sequence). V shed 2 bases and J shed 6 bases, with 9 bases lying between them. The CDR3 contains 13 residues. CDR3 protein: CASSIPPSDTQYF. CDR3 DNA: TGTGCCAGTAGTATACCCCCTTCGGATACGCAGTATTTT.

The CDR3 DNA sequence: TGTGCCAGCACTCTTTGGGGACAGGGGAAAGAGACCCAGTACTTC. Protein sequence: CASTLWGQGKETQYF. V gene TRBV7-8 combines with J gene TRBJ2-5; TRBD1 matches at 10 bases. This CDR3 has 15 amino acids. The germline V gene encodes CDR1 SGHVS and CDR2 FQNEAQ. The junction had 8 bases not matched to a gene; V was cut back by 7 bases and J by 3 bases. Drawing the rest from reference TRBV7-8 and TRBJ2-5, the complete variable domain is GAGVSQSPRYKVAKRGQDVALRCDPISGHVSLFWYQQALGQGPEFLTYFQNEAQLDKSGLPSDRFFAERPEGSVSTLKIQRTQQEDSAVYLCASTLWGQGKETQYFGPGTRLLVL.

This clone was seen once. The V call is TRBV4-2, the J call TRBJ1-1, with TRBD1 matching 7 bases. Per the germline V gene, CDR1 is LGHNA and CDR2 is YNFKEQ. V dropped 4 bases and J dropped 6; count of bases not matched to a gene: 8. The CDR3 runs to 14 residues. This CDR3 is CASSPAGGWSEAFF. CDR3 nucleotides: TGTGCCAGCAGCCCAGCAGGGGGTTGGTCTGAAGCTTTCTTT.

The chain uses TRBV6-5 and TRBJ1-2; tentative D call: TRBD1 (5 bases). The germline V gene has CDR1 MNHEY and CDR2 SVGAGI. This CDR3 region has 16 residues. The germline V and J ends were trimmed by 4 bases and 8 bases, with 23 bases remaining between them. Here the CDR3 DNA reads TGTGCCAGCAGTTTCGGCAGGGAGGTCCTCCTAGGGGGCTACACCTTC. It encodes CASSFGREVLLGGYTF.

The chain recombines TRBV7-6 with TRBJ2-7, with 8 bases that match TRBD2. Germline V lookup: CDR1 SGHVS, CDR2 FNYEAQ. After removal of 2 bases from V and 7 bases from J, the junction contained 7 bases not matched to a gene. The CDR3 is made up of 14 amino acids. CDR3 in amino acids: CASSLKRGRWEQYF. The CDR3 nucleotides read TGTGCCAGCAGCTTAAAGCGGGGGAGGTGGGAGCAGTACTTC.

This CDR3 is CAITNTGVLNNEQFF. CDR3 coding DNA: TGTGCCATCACCAATACAGGGGTCCTAAACAATGAGCAGTTCTTC. The chain carries TRBV10-3 and TRBJ2-1, with 7 bases matching TRBD1. Trimming cost V 7 bases and J 5 bases; bases outside gene matches: 11. From germline, CDR1 is ENHRY and CDR2 SYGVKD. The CDR3 length is 15 residues.

The chain employs TRBV6-1 and TRBJ2-2; 9 bases match TRBD1. The germline V gene encodes CDR1 MNHNS and CDR2 SASEGT. The CDR3 spans 15 residues. With V trimmed by 8 bases and J by 0 bases, 4 bases remained unmatched. The CDR3 DNA is TGTGCCAGCGCGACAGGGGGATCGAACACCGGGGAGCTGTTTTTT. Translated: CASATGGSNTGELFF.

V and J are TRBV9 and TRBJ1-3; the D is unclear. This CDR3 region has 13 residues. V lost 0 bases and J 4 bases, leaving 5 bases between the germline ends. Looked up from germline, CDR1 is SGDLS and CDR2 is YYNGEE. The CDR3 loop is CASSVAEGNTIYF. The CDR3 DNA reads TGTGCCAGCAGCGTAGCTGAGGGAAACACCATATATTTT.

Only a few counts were recorded for this clone. V usage is TRBV7-9 and J usage is TRBJ2-2; TRBD1 agrees at 11 bases. Per germline, CDR1 SEHNR and CDR2 FQNEAQ (reference sequence). The CDR3 extends over 17 amino acids. V dropped 3 bases and J dropped 7; count of bases not matched to a gene: 10. In DNA form, the CDR3 reads TGTGCCAGCAGCTTCGGGAACCGGGACAGGGGGTTCGGGGAGCTGTTTTTT. The encoded protein is CASSFGNRDRGFGELFF. Combining the CDR3 with reference TRBV7-9 and TRBJ2-2 gives the whole variable domain DTGVSQNPRHKITKRGQNVTFRCDPISEHNRLYWYRQTLGQGPEFLTYFQNEAQLEKSRLLSDRFSAERPKGSFSTLEIQRTEQGDSAMYLCASSFGNRDRGFGELFFGEGSRLTVL.

This chain links TRBV6-1 with TRBJ2-3; D uncertain. V was shortened by 6 bases and J by 0 bases, with 10 bases between the two germline ends. Per germline, CDR1 MNHNS and CDR2 SASEGT. This CDR3 comprises 14 residues. CDR3 DNA: TGTGCCAGCAGAGAAATGACTAGCACAGATACGCAGTATTTT. This encodes CASREMTSTDTQYF.

This chain connects TRBV5-4 to TRBJ2-2; a possible D gene is TRBD2 (5 bases). Per the germline V gene, CDR1 is SGHNT and CDR2 is YYREEE (reference sequence). The CDR3 runs 16 residues. Trimming removed 0 bases from V and 6 bases from J, with 15 bases in between. The CDR3 bases are TGTGCCAGCAGCTTGGATATGACGGGGAGTGCCGGGGAGCTGTTTTTT. It translates to CASSLDMTGSAGELFF.

This clone was seen more than once but under ten times. The V gene is TRBV9, the J gene TRBJ2-1, with 7 bases that match TRBD2. Germline-derived CDR1 and CDR2 are SGDLS and YYNGEE. The CDR3 runs to 15 residues. J lost 4 bases, V lost 0 bases, and 4 bases had no gene match. The CDR3 here is CASSVDGGVYNEQFF. The CDR3 nucleotides are TGTGCCAGCAGCGTAGATGGGGGGGTATACAATGAGCAGTTCTTC.

The chain has TRBV4-3 and TRBJ2-7, with 7 bases lining up with TRBD1. With V trimmed by 4 bases and J by 5 bases, 11 bases remained unmatched. From germline, CDR1 is LGHNA and CDR2 YSLEER. CDR3 length equals 15 residues. CDR3 amino acids: CASSPTTGVGHEQYF. The CDR3 bases are TGCGCCAGCAGCCCAACTACAGGGGTCGGGCACGAGCAGTACTTC.